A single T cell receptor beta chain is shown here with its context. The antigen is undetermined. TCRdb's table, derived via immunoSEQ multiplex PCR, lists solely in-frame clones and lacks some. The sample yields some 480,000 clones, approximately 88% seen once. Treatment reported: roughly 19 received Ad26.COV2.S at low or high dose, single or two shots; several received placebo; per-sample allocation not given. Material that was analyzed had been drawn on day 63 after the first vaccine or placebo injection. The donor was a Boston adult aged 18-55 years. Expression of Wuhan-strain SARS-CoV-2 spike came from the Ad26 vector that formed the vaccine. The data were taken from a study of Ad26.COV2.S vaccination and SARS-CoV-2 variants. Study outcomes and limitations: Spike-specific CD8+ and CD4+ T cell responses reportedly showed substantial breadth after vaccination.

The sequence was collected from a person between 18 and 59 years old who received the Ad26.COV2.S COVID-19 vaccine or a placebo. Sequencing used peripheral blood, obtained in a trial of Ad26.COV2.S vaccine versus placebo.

CDR3 sequence: CASRWRQETQYF. The DNA of the CDR3 is TGTGCCAGCAGATGGCGGCAAGAGACCCAGTACTTC. The chain is built from TRBV2 and TRBJ2-5; D is ambiguous. Germline loops: CDR1 SNHLY, CDR2 FYNNEI. Trimming removed 6 bases at V and 2 bases at J, with 7 bases between. This CDR3 has 12 amino acids.